This TCR beta chain appears in the sequencing data of a study of T cells after yellow fever vaccination. One entry per CDR3 protein results from TCRdb running MiXCR on the 5' RACE reads. The sample includes more than 200,000 distinct CDR3 sequences, 3.6% seen only once; the top ten take around 20%. Germline assignment: CDR1 SQVTM and CDR2 ANQGSEA. The V gene lost 0 bases and the J gene lost 2 bases, with 4 bases spanning the gap. The CDR3 has 12 residues. This clonotype was counted ten times or more. Specimen: PBMCs, collected 15 days after the yellow fever booster vaccination. The genes are TRBV29-1 and TRBJ2-5; D remains ambiguous. The clonotype comes from a man aged 18 to 30 who received the YFV17D yellow fever vaccine. CDR3: CSVEDSQETQYF. The DNA of the CDR3 is TGCAGCGTTGAAGACAGTCAAGAGACCCAGTACTTC.